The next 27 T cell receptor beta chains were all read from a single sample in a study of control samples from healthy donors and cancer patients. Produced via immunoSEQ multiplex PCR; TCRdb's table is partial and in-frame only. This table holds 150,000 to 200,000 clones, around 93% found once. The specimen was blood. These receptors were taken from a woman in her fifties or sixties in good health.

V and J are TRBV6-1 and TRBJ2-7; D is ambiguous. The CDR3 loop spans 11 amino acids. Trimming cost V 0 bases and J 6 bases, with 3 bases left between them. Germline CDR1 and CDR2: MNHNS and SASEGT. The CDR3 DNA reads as TGTGCCAGCAGTGAAGCGCGCGAGCAGTACTTC. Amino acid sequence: CASSEAREQYF.

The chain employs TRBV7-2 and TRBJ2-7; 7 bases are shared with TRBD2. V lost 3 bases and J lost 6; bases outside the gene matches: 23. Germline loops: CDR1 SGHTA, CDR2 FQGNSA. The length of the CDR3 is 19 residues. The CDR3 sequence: CASSFDSVYAGGWRGEQYF. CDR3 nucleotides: TGTGCCAGCAGCTTTGATTCAGTATATGCCGGGGGGTGGCGGGGCGAGCAGTACTTC.

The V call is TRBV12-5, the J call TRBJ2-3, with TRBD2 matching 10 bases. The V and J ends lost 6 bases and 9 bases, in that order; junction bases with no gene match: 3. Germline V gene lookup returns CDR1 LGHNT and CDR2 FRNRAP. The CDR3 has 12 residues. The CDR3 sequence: CASGKAGGTQYF. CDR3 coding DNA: TGTGCTAGTGGAAAAGCGGGGGGGACGCAGTATTTT.

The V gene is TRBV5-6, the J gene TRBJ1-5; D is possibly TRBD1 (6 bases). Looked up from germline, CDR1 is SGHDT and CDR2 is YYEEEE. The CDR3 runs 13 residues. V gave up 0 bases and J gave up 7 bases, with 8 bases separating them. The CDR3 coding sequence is TGTGCCAGCAGCTTGGCCGGGGGCCAGCCCCAGCATTTT. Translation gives CASSLAGGQPQHF. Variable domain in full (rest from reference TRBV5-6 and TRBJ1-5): DAGVTQSPTHLIKTRGQQVTLRCSPKSGHDTVSWYQQALGQGPQFIFQYYEEEERQRGNFPDRFSGHQFPNYSSELNVNALLLGDSALYLCASSLAGGQPQHFGDGTRLSIL.

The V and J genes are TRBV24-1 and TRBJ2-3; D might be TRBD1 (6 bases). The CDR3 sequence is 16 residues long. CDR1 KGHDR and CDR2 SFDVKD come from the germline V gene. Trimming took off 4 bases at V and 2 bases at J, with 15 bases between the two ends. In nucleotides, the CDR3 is TGTGCCACCAGTGAGGGTGGGACACCTGTCACAGATACGCAGTATTTT. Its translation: CATSEGGTPVTDTQYF.

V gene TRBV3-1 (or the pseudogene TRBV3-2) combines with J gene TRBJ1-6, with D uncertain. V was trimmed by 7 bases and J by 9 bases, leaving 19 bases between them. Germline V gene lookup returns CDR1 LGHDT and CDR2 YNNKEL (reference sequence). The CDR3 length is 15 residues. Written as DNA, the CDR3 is TGTGCCAGCATTCACCCGAGGGAGGGAAGTTCACCCCTCCACTTT. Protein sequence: CASIHPREGSSPLHF.

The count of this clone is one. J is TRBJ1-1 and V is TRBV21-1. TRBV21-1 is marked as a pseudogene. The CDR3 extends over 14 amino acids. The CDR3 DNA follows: TGTGCCAGCAGCGCCGGCGGCAGATTCACTGAAGCTTTCTTT. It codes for CASSAGGRFTEAFF.

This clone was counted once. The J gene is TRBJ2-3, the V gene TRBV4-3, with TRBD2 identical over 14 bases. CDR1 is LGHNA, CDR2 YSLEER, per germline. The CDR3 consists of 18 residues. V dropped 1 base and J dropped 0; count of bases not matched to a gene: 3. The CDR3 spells CASSQGLAGGPSTDTQYF. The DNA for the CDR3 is TGCGCCAGCAGCCAAGGACTAGCGGGGGGGCCTAGCACAGATACGCAGTATTTT.

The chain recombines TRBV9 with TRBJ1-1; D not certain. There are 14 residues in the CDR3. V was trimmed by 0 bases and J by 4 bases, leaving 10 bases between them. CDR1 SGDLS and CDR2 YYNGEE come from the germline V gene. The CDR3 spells CASSVGVGSTEAFF. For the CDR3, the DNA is TGTGCCAGCAGCGTAGGAGTAGGGAGCACTGAAGCTTTCTTT.

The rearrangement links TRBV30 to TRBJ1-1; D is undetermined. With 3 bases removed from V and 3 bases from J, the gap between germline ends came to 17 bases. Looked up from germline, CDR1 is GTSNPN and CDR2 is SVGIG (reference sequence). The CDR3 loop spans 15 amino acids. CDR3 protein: CAWRMTGGVDTEAFF. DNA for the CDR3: TGTGCCTGGAGGATGACGGGCGGAGTGGACACTGAAGCTTTCTTT.

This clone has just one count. The CDR3 bases are TGCGCCAGCAGCTTGGTATCCGGGAACCCCTACGAGCAGTACTTC. This encodes CASSLVSGNPYEQYF. This chain links TRBV5-1 with TRBJ2-7; possibly TRBD2 for D (5 bases). Germline V gene data show CDR1 as SGHRS and CDR2 as YFSETQ. Trimming removed 0 bases from V and 2 bases from J, with 12 bases in between. This CDR3 is built from 15 residues.

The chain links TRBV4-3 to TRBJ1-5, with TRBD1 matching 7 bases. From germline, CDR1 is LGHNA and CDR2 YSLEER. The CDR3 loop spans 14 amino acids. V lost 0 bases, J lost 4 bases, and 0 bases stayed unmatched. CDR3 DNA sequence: TGCGCCAGCAGCCAAGAGACAGGGAATCAGCCCCAGCATTTT. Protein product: CASSQETGNQPQHF.

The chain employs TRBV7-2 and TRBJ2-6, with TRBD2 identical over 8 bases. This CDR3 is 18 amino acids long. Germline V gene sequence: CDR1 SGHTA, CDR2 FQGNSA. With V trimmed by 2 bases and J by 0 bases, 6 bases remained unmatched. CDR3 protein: CASSLSLAGDSGANVLTF. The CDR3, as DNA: TGTGCCAGCAGCTTAAGTCTAGCGGGCGACTCTGGGGCCAACGTCCTGACTTTC.

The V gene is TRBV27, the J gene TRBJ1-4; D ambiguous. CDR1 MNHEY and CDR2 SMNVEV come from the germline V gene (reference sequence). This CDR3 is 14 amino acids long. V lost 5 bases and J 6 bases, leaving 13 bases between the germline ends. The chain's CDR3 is CASSPMSRYEKLFF. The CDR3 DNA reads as TGTGCCAGCAGTCCTATGTCACGGTATGAAAAACTGTTTTTT.

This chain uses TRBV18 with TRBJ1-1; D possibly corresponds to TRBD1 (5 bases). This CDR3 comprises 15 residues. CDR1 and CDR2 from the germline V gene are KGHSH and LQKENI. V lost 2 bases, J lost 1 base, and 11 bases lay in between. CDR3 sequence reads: CASSPGTGRNTEAFF. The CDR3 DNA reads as TGTGCCAGCTCACCAGGGACCGGGAGGAACACTGAAGCTTTCTTT. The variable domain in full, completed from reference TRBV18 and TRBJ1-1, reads NAGVMQNPRHLVRRRGQEARLRCSPMKGHSHVYWYRQLPEEGLKFMVYLQKENIIDESGMPKERFSAEFPKEGPSILRIQQVVRGDSAAYFCASSPGTGRNTEAFFGQGTRLTVV.

Here the CDR3 DNA reads TGTGCCACCAGTGATTGGGACAGGGATCAGCCCCAGCATTTT. Translated: CATSDWDRDQPQHF. This chain connects TRBV24-1 to TRBJ1-5; TRBD1 aligns across 9 bases. V was pared by 2 bases and J by 5 bases, with 0 bases of the junction left unmatched. Germline V gene data show CDR1 as KGHDR and CDR2 as SFDVKD. The CDR3 is made up of 14 amino acids.

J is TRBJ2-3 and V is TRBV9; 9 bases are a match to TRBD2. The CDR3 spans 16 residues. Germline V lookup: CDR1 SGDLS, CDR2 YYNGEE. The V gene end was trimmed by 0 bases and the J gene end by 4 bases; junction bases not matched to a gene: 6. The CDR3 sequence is CASSVGVRGGSDTQYF. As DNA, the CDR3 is TGTGCCAGCAGCGTAGGGGTGCGGGGGGGCTCAGATACGCAGTATTTT.

CDR3 sequence reads: CASSPRGRGPLFSGNTIYF. CDR3 nucleotide sequence: TGTGCCAGCAGCCCAAGGGGTAGGGGGCCCCTGTTCTCTGGAAACACCATATATTTT. The rearrangement uses TRBV21-1 and TRBJ1-3; the table's D gene call, TRBD1, was not cross checked with the DNA. TRBV21-1 is deemed a pseudogene. CDR3 length: 19 amino acids.

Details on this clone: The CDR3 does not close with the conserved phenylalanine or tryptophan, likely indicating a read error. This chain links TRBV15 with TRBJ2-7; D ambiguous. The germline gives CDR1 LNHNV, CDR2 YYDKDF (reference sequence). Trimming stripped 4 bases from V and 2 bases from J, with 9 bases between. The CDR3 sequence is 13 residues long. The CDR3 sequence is CATSITPTYEQYL. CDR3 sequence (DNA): TGTGCCACCAGCATAACACCTACCTACGAGCAGTACCTC.

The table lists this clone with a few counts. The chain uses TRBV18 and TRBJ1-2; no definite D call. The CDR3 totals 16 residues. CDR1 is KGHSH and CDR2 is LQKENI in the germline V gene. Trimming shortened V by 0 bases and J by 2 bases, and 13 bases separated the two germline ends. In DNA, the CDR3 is TGTGCCAGCTCACCACCAGAAGGGTCGGGGAACTATGGCTACACCTTC. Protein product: CASSPPEGSGNYGYTF.

The CDR3 nucleotides read TGTGCCAGCAGCCGCGGGACTAGCGGGGGGACAGATACGCAGTATTTT. This translates into CASSRGTSGGTDTQYF. V is TRBV7-3 and J is TRBJ2-3, with 15 bases identical to TRBD2. CDR3 size: 16 residues. V lost 5 bases to trimming and J lost 3 bases; unmatched junction nucleotides: 3. Germline V gives CDR1 SGHTA, CDR2 FQGTGA.

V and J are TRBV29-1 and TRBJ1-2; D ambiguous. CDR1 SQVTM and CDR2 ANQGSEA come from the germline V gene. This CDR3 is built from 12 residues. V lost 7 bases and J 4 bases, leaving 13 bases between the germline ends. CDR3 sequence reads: CSDTKAGYGYTF. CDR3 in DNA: TGCAGCGATACCAAGGCGGGCTATGGCTACACCTTC.

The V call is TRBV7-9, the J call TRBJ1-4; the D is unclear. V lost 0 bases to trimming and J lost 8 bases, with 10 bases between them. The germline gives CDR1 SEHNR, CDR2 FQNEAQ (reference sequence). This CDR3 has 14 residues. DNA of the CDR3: TGTGCCAGCAGCTTAGCCGTCCAGACCGAAAAACTGTTTTTT. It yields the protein CASSLAVQTEKLFF.

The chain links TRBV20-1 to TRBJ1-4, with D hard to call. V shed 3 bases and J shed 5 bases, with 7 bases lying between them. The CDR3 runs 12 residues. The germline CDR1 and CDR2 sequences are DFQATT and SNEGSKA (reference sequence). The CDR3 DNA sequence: TGCAGTGCTAGTGGCAGGAATGAAAAACTGTTTTTT. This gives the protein CSASGRNEKLFF.

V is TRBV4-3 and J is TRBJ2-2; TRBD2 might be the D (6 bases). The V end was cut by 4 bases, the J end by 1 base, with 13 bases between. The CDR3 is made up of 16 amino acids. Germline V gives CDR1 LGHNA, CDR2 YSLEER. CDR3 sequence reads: CASSRGVGRNTGELFF. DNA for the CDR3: TGCGCCAGCAGCCGTGGGGTCGGGAGGAACACCGGGGAGCTGTTTTTT.

The CDR3 spells CASSLLDREATEAFF. CDR3 sequence (DNA): TGTGCCAGCAGCCTACTCGACAGGGAGGCCACTGAAGCTTTCTTT. The chain has TRBV5-5 and TRBJ1-1; 7 bases align to TRBD1. Trimming took 4 bases from V and 4 from J; bases not matched to a gene: 10. The CDR3 has 15 residues. CDR1 and CDR2 from the germline V gene are SGHKS and YYEKEE (reference sequence). The whole variable domain, filled in from reference TRBV5-5 and TRBJ1-1, reads DAGVTQSPTHLIKTRGQQVTLRCSPISGHKSVSWYQQVLGQGPQFIFQYYEKEERGRGNFPDRFSARQFPNYSSELNVNALLLGDSALYLCASSLLDREATEAFFGQGTRLTVV.

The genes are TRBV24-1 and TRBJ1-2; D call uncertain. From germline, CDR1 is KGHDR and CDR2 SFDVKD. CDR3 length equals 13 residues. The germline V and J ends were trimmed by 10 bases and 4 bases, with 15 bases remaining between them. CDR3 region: CATRANTSYGYTF. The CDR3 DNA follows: TGTGCCACACGGGCGAACACGAGCTATGGCTACACCTTC.